The 28 T cell receptor beta chains reported below all come from one sample, sequenced in a study of blood T cell repertoires in COVID-19. Method: immunoSEQ multiplex PCR; TCRdb's copy keeps in-frame clones and lacks some. The data show around 100,000 clones, 85% to 95% seen once. Material for sequencing was peripheral blood. These receptors were obtained from a man aged 50-59 years with active COVID-19.

The rearrangement uses TRBV30 and TRBJ2-1, with a weak D call TRBD2 (5 bases). The germline V and J ends were trimmed by 2 bases and 3 bases, with 8 bases remaining between them. The CDR3 runs to 13 residues. Germline V gene lookup returns CDR1 GTSNPN and CDR2 SVGIG (reference sequence). The CDR3 sequence: CAWSRTSYNEQFF. The DNA for the CDR3 is TGTGCCTGGAGTCGCACTAGCTACAATGAGCAGTTCTTC.

The chain couples TRBV2 to TRBJ2-2, with 7 bases that match TRBD2. Unmatched junction bases numbered 9, after V lost 7 bases and J lost 1 base. The germline V gene has CDR1 SNHLY and CDR2 FYNNEI. The CDR3 totals 16 residues. The CDR3 DNA is TGTGCCAGCAAGACGGCGGAGCGGGAGAACACCGGGGAGCTGTTTTTT. Its translation: CASKTAERENTGELFF.

The chain recombines TRBV7-9 with TRBJ1-2; possibly TRBD1 for D (6 bases). The CDR3 spans 15 residues. Trimming removed 4 bases from V and 4 bases from J, with 16 bases in between. Germline V gene sequence: CDR1 SEHNR, CDR2 FQNEAQ (reference sequence). The CDR3 loop is CASSYQTGPTYGYTF. The CDR3 DNA follows: TGTGCCAGCAGCTATCAGACAGGACCGACCTATGGCTACACCTTC. Filled out from reference TRBV7-9 and TRBJ1-2, the complete variable domain reads DTGVSQNPRHKITKRGQNVTFRCDPISEHNRLYWYRQTLGQGPEFLTYFQNEAQLEKSRLLSDRFSAERPKGSFSTLEIQRTEQGDSAMYLCASSYQTGPTYGYTFGSGTRLTVV.

This rearrangement joins TRBV9 to TRBJ2-2, with D perhaps TRBD2 (5 bases). Germline V gives CDR1 SGDLS, CDR2 YYNGEE. V lost 3 bases and J 1 base, leaving 13 bases between the germline ends. This CDR3 region has 16 residues. The CDR3 spells CASSEDMDWNTGELFF. The CDR3 DNA reads TGTGCCAGCAGCGAGGATATGGACTGGAACACCGGGGAGCTGTTTTTT.

The chain joins TRBV15 to TRBJ1-6, with D tentatively TRBD1 (6 bases). The CDR3 totals 14 residues. Germline CDR1 is LNHNV and CDR2 is YYDKDF (reference sequence). Trimming removed 0 bases at V and 6 bases at J, with 6 bases between. CDR3 region: CATSRDRGNSPLHF. CDR3 DNA sequence: TGTGCCACCAGCAGAGACAGGGGTAATTCACCCCTCCACTTT. The whole variable domain, filled in from reference TRBV15 and TRBJ1-6, reads DAMVIQNPRYQVTQFGKPVTLSCSQTLNHNVMYWYQQKSSQAPKLLFHYYDKDFNNEADTPDNFQSRRPNTSFCFLDIRSPGLGDTAMYLCATSRDRGNSPLHFGNGTRLTVT.

The J gene is TRBJ1-1, the V gene TRBV3-1 (or the pseudogene TRBV3-2), with D unclear. Germline V lookup: CDR1 LGHDT, CDR2 YNNKEL (reference sequence). V shed 0 bases and J shed 11 bases, with 13 bases lying between them. This CDR3 region has 13 residues. The CDR3 region has the DNA TGTGCCAGCAGCCAAGATGCTGGGAGCGAGGCTTTCTTT. Its translation is CASSQDAGSEAFF.

This chain connects TRBV30 to TRBJ2-3; D unresolved. CDR3 size: 13 residues. The V end lost 1 base, the J end lost 5 bases, and 10 bases lay between the germline ends. CDR1 and CDR2 (germline): GTSNPN, SVGIG (reference sequence). CDR3 amino acids: CAWSGPALDTQYF. CDR3 DNA sequence: TGTGCCTGGAGTGGGCCCGCTCTAGATACGCAGTATTTT.

The V gene is TRBV19, the J gene TRBJ1-2; 9 bases are shared with TRBD1. Germline lookup yields CDR1 LNHDA and CDR2 SQIVND (reference sequence). With V trimmed by 6 bases and J by 7 bases, 9 bases remained unmatched. The CDR3 has 14 residues. In DNA, the CDR3 is TGTGCCAGTAGCCCCCGGGGACAGGGCAGTGGCTACACCTTC. Amino acids: CASSPRGQGSGYTF.

This chain links TRBV28 with TRBJ1-2; D remains unclear. The CDR3 consists of 18 residues. V was cut by 4 bases and J by 0 bases, with 21 bases left in between. Germline V gene lookup returns CDR1 MDHEN and CDR2 SYDVKM. CDR3 in amino acids: CASSSSGERLHANYGYTF. Here the CDR3 DNA reads TGTGCCAGCAGTTCATCCGGTGAGAGACTCCACGCTAACTATGGCTACACCTTC.

The V gene is TRBV6-6, the J gene TRBJ1-6, with D maybe TRBD1 (6 bases). The V gene's germline CDR1 is MNHNY and CDR2 SVGAGI (reference sequence). CDR3 length: 15 residues. Trimming pared 5 bases from V and 6 bases from J, leaving 14 bases between. CDR3 nucleotides: TGTGCCAGCAGTCTACAGGAACAGGGTAATTCACCCCTCCACTTT. It encodes CASSLQEQGNSPLHF.

The chain recombines TRBV4-1 with TRBJ2-1; 7 bases are a match to TRBD1. The V gene's germline CDR1 is MGHRA and CDR2 YSYEKL. V shed 4 bases and J 14 bases; nucleotides not matched to a gene: 8. The CDR3 has 12 amino acids. Here the CDR3 reads CASSPDRSVKFF. For the CDR3, the DNA is TGCGCCAGCAGCCCGGACAGGTCGGTAAAGTTCTTC.

This clone has more than one count but fewer than ten. This chain uses TRBV12-3 or TRBV12-4 with TRBJ2-5; D uncertain. The CDR3 sequence is 12 residues long. V was trimmed by 2 bases and J by 5 bases, leaving 6 bases between them. The CDR3 bases are TGTGCCAGCAGTTTATACATTGAGACCCAGTACTTC. This codes for CASSLYIETQYF.

The chain combines TRBV29-1 with TRBJ2-7, with 9 bases lining up with TRBD2. The V segment lost 7 bases and the J segment 3 bases; nucleotides outside the gene matches: 7. Germline V gene data show CDR1 as SQVTM and CDR2 as ANQGSEA. This CDR3 region has 13 residues. The CDR3 DNA reads TGCAGCGCCTGGGGCGGGAGGGACTACGAGCAGTACTTC. Amino acid sequence: CSAWGGRDYEQYF.

The chain combines TRBV16 with TRBJ2-1, with a weak D call TRBD1 (7 bases). This CDR3 has 15 amino acids. Germline V gene sequence: CDR1 KGHSY, CDR2 FQNENV. V was shortened by 5 bases and J by 4 bases, with 15 bases between the two germline ends. The CDR3 reads CASSAQGGIYNEQFF. The CDR3 coding sequence is TGTGCCAGCAGCGCCCAGGGGGGAATTTACAATGAGCAGTTCTTC.

The chain combines TRBV30 with TRBJ1-2, with D perhaps TRBD1 (6 bases). The germline gives CDR1 GTSNPN, CDR2 SVGIG (reference sequence). There are 13 residues in the CDR3. Trimming cost V 0 bases and J 3 bases, with 8 bases left between them. The CDR3 protein is CAWSVNRDYGYTF. CDR3 coding DNA: TGTGCCTGGAGTGTAAACAGGGACTATGGCTACACCTTC.

This clone came up once. The rearrangement joins TRBV30 to TRBJ1-2, with D hard to call. Trimming left V 2 bases short and J 4 bases short, with 8 bases between. Looked up from germline, CDR1 is GTSNPN and CDR2 is SVGIG (reference sequence). The CDR3 covers 12 residues. The DNA of the CDR3 is TGTGCCTGGAGTCAGATCTCCTATGGCTACACCTTC. This codes for CAWSQISYGYTF.

This CDR3 reads CASSSEFYTEAFF. In DNA form, the CDR3 reads TGTGCCAGCAGCTCGGAGTTCTACACTGAAGCTTTCTTT. V usage is TRBV7-2 and J usage is TRBJ1-1; D gene ambiguous. The CDR3 length is 13 residues. With 4 bases removed from V and 3 bases from J, the gap between germline ends came to 9 bases. Per the germline V gene, CDR1 is SGHTA and CDR2 is FQGNSA.

The chain links TRBV5-7 to TRBJ2-1, with D maybe TRBD2 (5 bases). TRBV5-7 is an open reading frame, and its role is uncertain. The CDR3 consists of 18 residues. The V gene lost 3 bases and the J gene lost 0 bases, with 19 bases spanning the gap. The CDR3 nucleotides are TGTGCCAGCAGCTGGACCACTGGAGGTCAAAGCTCCTACAATGAGCAGTTCTTC. Translating it yields CASSWTTGGQSSYNEQFF.

The chain links TRBV28 to TRBJ2-7; D perhaps matches TRBD1 (5 bases). The length of the CDR3 is 14 residues. Germline CDR1 MDHEN, CDR2 SYDVKM. The germline V and J ends were trimmed by 6 bases and 2 bases, with 14 bases remaining between them. The CDR3 loop reads CASRPLTETYEQYF. CDR3 nucleotides: TGTGCCAGCAGGCCTTTGACAGAGACCTACGAGCAGTACTTC.

V gene TRBV6-5 combines with J gene TRBJ2-2, with 7 bases matching TRBD1. The CDR3 spans 15 residues. The J segment lost 5 bases and the V segment lost 8 bases, leaving 11 bases of the junction unmatched. Germline V gene data show CDR1 as MNHEY and CDR2 as SVGAGI. This chain's CDR3 is CASADTGRGTGELFF. DNA of the CDR3: TGTGCCAGCGCGGATACGGGCAGGGGGACCGGGGAGCTGTTTTTT.

The chain's CDR3 is CASTTHETTEQYF. CDR3 DNA sequence: TGTGCCAGCACCACACACGAAACAACCGAGCAGTACTTC. The chain recombines TRBV12-3 or TRBV12-4 with TRBJ2-7; D unresolved. CDR3 length equals 13 residues. V gave up 7 bases and J gave up 6 bases, with 16 bases separating them.

The V and J genes are TRBV19 and TRBJ1-4; D gene uncertain. Germline CDR1 LNHDA, CDR2 SQIVND (reference sequence). V lost 0 bases and J 0 bases, leaving 11 bases between the germline ends. The CDR3 runs 17 residues. CDR3: CASSIEGETSTNEKLFF. CDR3 bases: TGTGCCAGTAGTATAGAGGGAGAGACCTCAACTAATGAAAAACTGTTTTTT.

The V gene is TRBV5-1, the J gene TRBJ2-7, with a tentative D call TRBD2 (5 bases). The germline V and J ends were trimmed by 0 bases and 2 bases, with 6 bases remaining between them. Germline lookup yields CDR1 SGHRS and CDR2 YFSETQ. CDR3 length equals 13 residues. In DNA form, the CDR3 reads TGCGCCAGCAGCTTGGCGGGGACCTACGAGCAGTACTTC. Translation: CASSLAGTYEQYF.

The chain uses TRBV19 and TRBJ2-3, with D possibly TRBD2 on 6 matching bases. Germline CDR1 reads LNHDA; CDR2 reads SQIVND (reference sequence). This CDR3 is built from 15 residues. The germline V and J ends were trimmed by 3 bases and 2 bases, with 12 bases remaining between them. DNA of the CDR3: TGTGCCAGTAGTATCTTAGCGGCCTCCACAGATACGCAGTATTTT. This gives the protein CASSILAASTDTQYF.

V gene TRBV5-6 combines with J gene TRBJ1-1, with D uncertain. Germline CDR1 reads SGHDT; CDR2 reads YYEEEE. CDR3 length: 13 residues. The germline V and J ends were trimmed by 5 bases and 6 bases, with 14 bases remaining between them. The DNA of the CDR3 is TGTGCCAGCAGGGGAACGGGGATCCCTGAAGCTTTCTTT. Translated, it gives CASRGTGIPEAFF.

This clone appeared a single time. The chain combines TRBV5-8 with TRBJ1-1; D is ambiguous. The germline V and J ends were trimmed by 4 bases and 8 bases, with 9 bases remaining between them. The CDR3 is 11 amino acids. Germline-derived CDR1 and CDR2 are SGHTS and YDEGEE. The CDR3 DNA follows: TGTGCCAGCAGCCCCCGCGTGGAAGCTTTCTTT. This sequence encodes CASSPRVEAFF.

V usage is TRBV9 and J usage is TRBJ2-7; the D gene is possibly TRBD2 (6 bases). The CDR3 contains 18 residues. Trimming removed 0 bases at V and 7 bases at J, with 26 bases between. CDR1 SGDLS and CDR2 YYNGEE come from the germline V gene. CDR3 loop: CASSVAPGKGGFGGEQYF. The CDR3 region has the DNA TGTGCCAGCAGCGTAGCTCCGGGGAAGGGCGGTTTCGGGGGTGAGCAGTACTTC.

The chain recombines TRBV5-8 with TRBJ1-1, with D maybe TRBD1 (6 bases). The germline CDR1 and CDR2 sequences are SGHTS and YDEGEE. There are 13 residues in the CDR3. V was clipped by 2 bases and J by 5 bases, with 10 bases between them. The CDR3 loop is CASSFRTGTEAFF. Here the CDR3 DNA reads TGTGCCAGCAGCTTCCGAACAGGGACTGAAGCTTTCTTT.